This T cell receptor (beta chain) comes out of a study of response to subunit inactivated influenza vaccine. This clonotype showed up just a few times. The antigen is not known. Each CDR3 protein gets one entry after TCRdb re-called the RT-PCR reads with MiXCR. The data show over 650,000 distinct CDR3 sequences, with around a sixth seen just once and under 13% held by the top ten. Study outcomes and limitations: Few new T cells, the authors suggested, are recruited by each seasonal influenza vaccination.

The starting material was PBMCs from blood, obtained around 5 days after vaccination. The TCR comes from a man aged 50 or older who received an inactivated influenza vaccine.

The chain's CDR3 is CASSFDYKGIGTNEKLFF. The CDR3, as DNA: TGTGCCAGCAGTTTTGATTATAAGGGAATTGGGACTAATGAAAAACTGTTTTTT. This rearrangement joins TRBV6-5 to TRBJ1-4; no definite D call. The germline V and J ends were trimmed by 4 bases and 2 bases, with 20 bases remaining between them. This CDR3 comprises 18 residues. The germline V gene has CDR1 MNHEY and CDR2 SVGAGI.